Listed below are T cell receptor beta chains from one sample, sequenced in a study of regulatory T cells in long-lasting Graves disease. TCRdb redid the calling of the multiplex PCR reads with MiXCR, one entry per CDR3 protein. The table has roughly 400,000 distinct CDR3 sequences, about 20% seen once. Material: peripheral blood mononuclear cells (PBMCs), obtained when the disease was refractory, from a patient treated with antithyroid drugs. The receptors derive from a female donor with Graves disease. The CDR3 runs from the conserved cysteine through the conserved F or W. The order of the fields is CDR3 length, clone size, J gene, D gene, V gene, CDR3 protein, CDR3 DNA. D genes are given only for firm matches. The size field is filled for only some rows; it gives once, few, many or a size class.

len: 18; abundance: NA; j_gene: TRBJ2-7; d_gene: TRBD2; v_gene: TRBV20-1; CDR3aa: CSAAPGASGRAFRYEQYF; CDR3nt: TGCAGTGCCGCCCCCGGGGCTAGCGGGAGGGCCTTTCGCTACGAGCAGTACTTC
len: 15; abundance: many; j_gene: TRBJ1-4; d_gene: TRBD1; v_gene: TRBV2; CDR3aa: CASSGQGALNEKLFF; CDR3nt: TGTGCCAGCAGTGGACAGGGGGCGCTTAATGAAAAACTGTTTTTT
len: 17; abundance: NA; j_gene: TRBJ2-4; d_gene: NA; v_gene: TRBV16; CDR3aa: CASNQSVGNGAKNIQYF; CDR3nt: TGTGCCAGCAACCAATCGGTCGGGAATGGAGCCAAAAACATTCAGTACTTC
len: 15; abundance: NA; j_gene: TRBJ2-1; d_gene: NA; v_gene: TRBV5-6; CDR3aa: CASSLTGSSYNEQFF; CDR3nt: TGTGCCAGCAGCTTGACGGGGAGCTCCTACAATGAGCAGTTCTTC
len: 16; abundance: NA; j_gene: TRBJ1-5; d_gene: TRBD1; v_gene: TRBV19; CDR3aa: CASSSRGTGRNQPQHF; CDR3nt: TGTGCCAGTAGTTCCCGAGGGACAGGTCGCAATCAGCCCCAGCATTTT
len: 17; abundance: many; j_gene: TRBJ1-6; d_gene: TRBD1; v_gene: TRBV28; CDR3aa: CASSLSAQGARNSPLHF; CDR3nt: TGTGCCAGCAGTTTATCGGCGCAGGGGGCGAGGAATTCACCCCTCCACTTT
len: 16; abundance: NA; j_gene: TRBJ1-2; d_gene: NA; v_gene: TRBV24-1; CDR3aa: CATHPGTEGPNYGYTF; CDR3nt: TGTGCCACACATCCCGGGACGGAGGGACCGAACTATGGCTACACCTTC
len: 16; abundance: NA; j_gene: TRBJ2-7; d_gene: NA; v_gene: TRBV19; CDR3aa: CASSMTGDGSSYEQYF; CDR3nt: TGTGCCAGTAGTATGACGGGGGACGGGAGCTCCTACGAGCAGTACTTC
len: 16; abundance: once; j_gene: TRBJ1-3; d_gene: TRBD1; v_gene: TRBV20-1; CDR3aa: CSASGRGTASGNTIYF; CDR3nt: TGCAGTGCTAGTGGACGCGGGACAGCCTCTGGAAACACCATATATTTT
len: 13; abundance: few; j_gene: TRBJ1-5; d_gene: NA; v_gene: TRBV2; CDR3aa: CASSVLEGQPQHF; CDR3nt: TGTGCCAGCAGTGTGTTGGAGGGTCAGCCCCAGCATTTT
len: 16; abundance: few; j_gene: TRBJ2-2; d_gene: NA; v_gene: TRBV2; CDR3aa: CASSAAGGGVTGELFF; CDR3nt: TGTGCCAGCAGCGCGGCGGGCGGGGGCGTTACCGGGGAGCTGTTTTTT
len: 14; abundance: many; j_gene: TRBJ2-1; d_gene: TRBD1; v_gene: TRBV20-1; CDR3aa: CSGQQGAVSNEQFF; CDR3nt: TGCAGTGGACAACAGGGGGCGGTTAGTAATGAGCAGTTCTTC